The 28 T cell receptor beta chains in this list originate from one sample, sequenced in a study of T cells in Graves' hyperthyroidism and ophthalmopathy. Amplified regions were TCR beta CDR3 sequences from RNA transcripts. Using the HTBI primer set, a first-round RT-PCR was run on the TCR CDR3. TCRdb redid the calling of the multiplex PCR reads with MiXCR, one entry per CDR3 protein. This table holds over 700,000 distinct CDR3 sequences, under 45% found once. The specimen sequenced was blood. These receptors all stem from a woman in her 40s with Graves' hyperthyroidism.

This clonotype was counted a few times. The chain employs TRBV11-2 and TRBJ2-7; D possibly corresponds to TRBD1 (5 bases). In germline, CDR1 is SGHAT, CDR2 FQNNGV. The CDR3 has 12 residues. V lost 3 bases to trimming and J lost 5 bases, with 8 bases between them. Here the CDR3 reads CASSFQGHEQYF. DNA for the CDR3: TGTGCCAGCAGCTTTCAGGGCCACGAGCAGTACTTC.

Of note for this clonotype: A single base separates this from a much larger clone, so it may be a read error. This chain links TRBV10-3 with TRBJ2-5; 10 positions agree with TRBD1. Germline CDR1 ENHRY, CDR2 SYGVKD. V lost 3 bases to trimming and J lost 6 bases; unmatched junction nucleotides: 7. The CDR3 is 15 residues long. The CDR3 spells CAISESGDRGQTQYF. The CDR3 bases are TGTGCCATCAGTGAATCGGGGGACAGGGGACAGACCCAGTACTTC.

The chain has TRBV5-1 and TRBJ2-5, with TRBD2 identical over 11 bases. Germline V CDR1 and CDR2: SGHRS, YFSETQ. The J segment lost 6 bases and the V segment lost 4 bases, leaving 14 bases of the junction unmatched. The CDR3 length is 17 residues. The CDR3 is CASSLLYTSGRTKTQYF. The CDR3 DNA reads as TGCGCCAGCAGCCTATTATATACTAGCGGGAGAACGAAGACCCAGTACTTC.

About this clonotype itself: Given a much more abundant clone one base away, this may be a read error. The chain recombines TRBV7-2 with TRBJ1-2; no reliable D call. The germline V gene encodes CDR1 SGHTA and CDR2 FQGNSA. This CDR3 has 16 residues. The CDR3 region has the DNA TGTGCCAGCAGCTTAGGCCCGATCGGAAGTTACTATGGCCACACCTTC. Protein: CASSLGPIGSYYGHTF.

This clonotype showed up many times. The V call is TRBV19, the J call TRBJ1-1; TRBD1 is a possible D gene (5 bases). Germline values: CDR1 LNHDA, CDR2 SQIVND (reference sequence). V was pared by 0 bases and J by 3 bases, with 5 bases between. The CDR3 runs to 13 residues. CDR3 DNA: TGTGCCAGTAGTATAGAGACAGACACTGAAGCTTTCTTT. Amino acid sequence: CASSIETDTEAFF.

This clonotype turned up a few times. The chain employs TRBV9 and TRBJ2-6; 10 positions agree with TRBD1. Germline trimming cut 2 bases from V and 0 bases from J; bases unmatched to any gene: 8. The germline gives CDR1 SGDLS, CDR2 YYNGEE. The CDR3 is made up of 19 amino acids. In nucleotides, the CDR3 is TGTGCCAGCAGCGTTGCACCGGGACAGGGGTTCTCTGGGGCCAACGTCCTGACTTTC. Translating it yields CASSVAPGQGFSGANVLTF.

In nucleotides, the CDR3 is TGTGCCAGCAGTTTATCCCCTGGGGGGGACTATGGCTACACCTTC. This encodes CASSLSPGGDYGYTF. The J gene is TRBJ1-2, the V gene TRBV6-5; D possibly corresponds to TRBD1 (5 bases). The CDR3 is 15 amino acids. The V end was cut by 4 bases, the J end by 3 bases, with 15 bases between. The V gene's germline CDR1 is MNHEY and CDR2 SVGAGI.

Ten or more counts support this clonotype. This chain connects TRBV12-3 or TRBV12-4 to TRBJ1-4; 8 bases fit TRBD1. The length of the CDR3 is 14 residues. J lost 6 bases, V lost 4 bases, and 4 bases had no gene match. The CDR3 DNA sequence: TGTGCCAGCAGTTCCGGACAGGGAGATGAAAAACTGTTTTTT. This codes for CASSSGQGDEKLFF.

This rearrangement joins TRBV15 to TRBJ1-4; tentatively, D is TRBD1 (5 bases). V shed 6 bases and J shed 10 bases, with 27 bases lying between them. Per the germline V gene, CDR1 is LNHNV and CDR2 is YYDKDF (reference sequence). This CDR3 spans 17 amino acids. The CDR3 spells CATRPSTSGDSKGKLFF. The CDR3 nucleotides are TGTGCCACCAGACCATCGACTAGCGGGGACTCAAAAGGAAAACTGTTTTTT.

At least ten counts were recorded for this clonotype. The chain combines TRBV25-1 with TRBJ1-1; D gene uncertain. The germline V gene has CDR1 MGHDK and CDR2 SYGVNS. The length of the CDR3 is 12 residues. The ends were cut back, 3 bases at V and 1 base at J, with 3 bases in the middle. The CDR3 protein is CASSDRNTEAFF. The DNA of the CDR3 is TGTGCCAGCAGTGACCGGAACACTGAAGCTTTCTTT.

This clonotype was counted many times. This chain connects TRBV12-3 or TRBV12-4 to TRBJ1-2, with 8 bases lining up with TRBD1. Unmatched junction bases numbered 6, after V lost 5 bases and J lost 7 bases. This CDR3 contains 13 residues. The CDR3 DNA sequence: TGTGCCAGCAGTAAACAGGGGGTGAGTGGCTACACCTTC. Its translation: CASSKQGVSGYTF.

This clonotype showed up just a few times. This chain joins TRBV2 and TRBJ2-7, with D possibly being TRBD2 (6 bases). V was pared by 6 bases and J by 2 bases, with 17 bases between. In germline, CDR1 is SNHLY, CDR2 FYNNEI. The CDR3 length is 15 residues. As DNA, the CDR3 is TGTGCCAGCAGCCAGGTCGGGGGTAGTCCCTACGAGCAGTACTTC. It specifies CASSQVGGSPYEQYF.

The V and J genes are TRBV2 and TRBJ1-4; D may be TRBD1 (6 bases). Trimming took 3 bases from V and 13 from J, leaving 12 bases between them. Looked up from germline, CDR1 is SNHLY and CDR2 is FYNNEI. The CDR3 contains 12 residues. CDR3 sequence: CASSDGGGLLFF. The CDR3 DNA reads TGTGCCAGCAGTGACGGAGGGGGTTTACTGTTTTTT.

In this sample, this clonotype turned up once. This sequence joins TRBV4-1 and TRBJ1-3; D is undetermined. Germline V gene data show CDR1 as MGHRA and CDR2 as YSYEKL. V dropped 0 bases and J dropped 0 bases, with 15 bases sitting between them. The CDR3 consists of 18 residues. The DNA of the CDR3 is TGCGCCAGCAGCCAAGAAGCGGCACCCATACTCTCTGGAAACACCATATATTTT. Translated, it gives CASSQEAAPILSGNTIYF.

This clonotype has at least ten counts. The rearrangement uses TRBV19 and TRBJ1-5; possible D gene TRBD1, 5 bases. Germline CDR1 reads LNHDA; CDR2 reads SQIVND (reference sequence). Trimming shortened V by 9 bases and J by 5 bases, and 17 bases separated the two germline ends. The CDR3 is made up of 14 amino acids. The CDR3 reads CASTAGRLYQPQHF. CDR3 nucleotide sequence: TGTGCCAGCACGGCAGGGAGGCTGTATCAGCCCCAGCATTTT.

Only a few counts were recorded for this clonotype. The genes are TRBV24-1 and TRBJ2-5, with 9 bases aligning to TRBD1. The germline CDR1 and CDR2 sequences are KGHDR and SFDVKD. With V trimmed by 7 bases and J by 2 bases, 7 bases remained unmatched. CDR3 size: 15 residues. The CDR3 protein is CATSEPGQGQETQYF. Here the CDR3 DNA reads TGTGCCACCAGCGAACCGGGACAGGGTCAAGAGACCCAGTACTTC.

V and J are TRBV12-3 or TRBV12-4 and TRBJ2-7; D could derive from TRBD1 or TRBD2 (5 bases each). Trimming pared 5 bases from V and 9 bases from J, leaving 20 bases between. CDR3 length equals 14 residues. This CDR3 reads CASSGSGTIRRQYF. CDR3 DNA: TGTGCCAGCAGTGGATCCGGGACCATAAGACGGCAGTACTTC.

This clonotype has ten or more counts. V gene TRBV25-1 combines with J gene TRBJ2-7, with 8 positions matching TRBD1. This CDR3 spans 14 amino acids. Germline CDR1 reads MGHDK; CDR2 reads SYGVNS. The V and J ends lost 4 bases and 7 bases, in that order; junction bases with no gene match: 9. CDR3 region: CASSVGTGAREQYF. CDR3 nucleotide sequence: TGTGCCAGCAGTGTGGGGACAGGTGCAAGAGAGCAGTACTTC.

This clonotype has ten or more counts. J is TRBJ1-2 and V is TRBV25-1, with D uncertain. Germline CDR1 reads MGHDK; CDR2 reads SYGVNS. This CDR3 has 14 residues. Trimming shortened V by 8 bases and J by 8 bases, and 21 bases separated the two germline ends. The CDR3 DNA follows: TGTGCCAGCGGAGAGCTTTTGTCGGGGAAAGGCTACACCTTC. It codes for CASGELLSGKGYTF.

This clonotype has more than one count but fewer than ten. V usage is TRBV5-1 and J usage is TRBJ2-7, with a possible D match to TRBD2 (6 bases). The CDR3 has 14 amino acids. Germline V gene sequence: CDR1 SGHRS, CDR2 YFSETQ. V lost 2 bases and J lost 0, with 9 bases in between. CDR3 amino acids: CASSLRTNSYEQYF. In DNA, the CDR3 is TGCGCCAGCAGCTTAAGGACTAACTCCTACGAGCAGTACTTC.

The rearrangement uses TRBV27 and TRBJ1-5; D is uncertain. Trimming cost V 2 bases and J 7 bases, with 15 bases left between them. In germline, CDR1 is MNHEY, CDR2 SMNVEV (reference sequence). The CDR3 length is 15 residues. CDR3 nucleotides: TGTGCCAGCAGTTTAGGCTTTCCGGGGTACCAGCCCCAGCATTTT. It is translated as CASSLGFPGYQPQHF.

J is TRBJ1-4 and V is TRBV6-5; possible D gene TRBD1, 5 bases. Per germline, CDR1 MNHEY and CDR2 SVGAGI. Trimming removed 6 bases at V and 3 bases at J, with 11 bases between. The length of the CDR3 is 14 residues. The CDR3 region is CASRFQGANEKLFF. CDR3 bases: TGTGCCAGCAGATTTCAGGGAGCTAATGAAAAACTGTTTTTT.

A note on this clonotype: A read error may be the cause here, since a much bigger clone is one base away. This chain connects TRBV5-5 to TRBJ1-2; the D gene is possibly TRBD1 (5 bases). The CDR3 consists of 14 residues. Germline lookup yields CDR1 SGHKS and CDR2 YYEKEE (reference sequence). The ends were cut back, 1 base at V and 10 bases at J, with 17 bases in the middle. Here the CDR3 DNA reads TGTGCCAGCAGCTTGAGTGAGGGGACGGTAGCCTACACCTTC. Residues: CASSLSEGTVAYTF.

This clonotype showed up just a few times. The chain joins TRBV6-6 to TRBJ2-7, with TRBD2 as a possible D gene (7 bases). V lost 6 bases to trimming and J lost 0 bases, with 18 bases between them. The CDR3 contains 16 residues. Germline V lookup: CDR1 MNHNY, CDR2 SVGAGI (reference sequence). CDR3 region: CASRGGGSGFSYEQYF. CDR3 coding DNA: TGTGCCAGCAGAGGGGGGGGTAGCGGCTTCTCCTACGAGCAGTACTTC.

As concerns this clonotype: This could be a read error, since a much larger clone is one nucleotide away. The chain has TRBV6-1 and TRBJ2-5; D is unclear. Germline CDR1 is MNHNS and CDR2 is SASEGT. Between the trimmed V and J ends, which lost 6 bases and 3 bases, there was a span of 5 bases. The CDR3 has 11 amino acids. The CDR3 region is CASRAKETQYF. The CDR3 DNA reads as TGTGCCAGCAGAGCAAAAGAGACCCAGTACTTC.

This clonotype was detected a few times. The rearrangement uses TRBV6-6 and TRBJ1-1; D gene uncertain. The V end was cut by 2 bases, the J end by 1 base, with 11 bases between. Germline CDR1 reads MNHNY; CDR2 reads SVGAGI (reference sequence). The CDR3 totals 15 residues. CDR3 in amino acids: CASSYGVRENTEAFF. In DNA form, the CDR3 reads TGTGCCAGCAGTTACGGTGTGCGGGAGAACACTGAAGCTTTCTTT.

This clonotype was picked up many times. This chain links TRBV27 with TRBJ1-5; D unresolved. The V gene's germline CDR1 is MNHEY and CDR2 SMNVEV (reference sequence). The CDR3 length is 13 residues. V shed 5 bases and J shed 2 bases, with 7 bases lying between them. The CDR3 DNA follows: TGTGCCAGCAGTCTGTGGGGCAATCAGCCCCAGCATTTT. It codes for CASSLWGNQPQHF.

This clonotype was observed a handful of times. V gene TRBV7-2 combines with J gene TRBJ1-1, with D tentatively TRBD1 (6 bases). Germline CDR1 and CDR2: SGHTA and FQGNSA. This CDR3 spans 15 amino acids. The ends were cut back, 5 bases at V and 3 bases at J, with 16 bases in the middle. The CDR3 protein is CASSQAGGGHTEAFF. In DNA form, the CDR3 reads TGTGCCAGCAGCCAGGCCGGGGGGGGCCACACTGAAGCTTTCTTT.